This T cell receptor beta chain stems from a study of vaccination and CD4 T cells after COVID-19. In the case of this clonotype: The antigen remains unidentified.

Cultured CD4+ T-cell DNA underwent Oncomine TCR Beta short-read sequencing. Using its own MiXCR run on the PCR reads, TCRdb lists one record per CDR3 protein. The sample includes about 14,000 distinct CDR3 sequences, just over 55% seen only once; the top ten take over 12%. Regarding treatment: approximately 11-day PBMC culture with coronavirus spike peptide pools or control peptides (ViraFEST assay). Fresh replacement IL-2 medium substituted for half the medium on days 3 and 7. Trimming cost V 4 bases and J 3 bases; bases outside gene matches: 4. Per the germline V gene, CDR1 is SNHLY and CDR2 is FYNNEI. This CDR3 contains 15 residues. Whole-study results and caveats: The median SARS-CoV-2-reactive clonotype number increased from approximately 21 to 40, without statistical significance.

This TCR derives from a human donor who had recovered from COVID-19. Sequenced sample: CD4+ T cells from blood, cultured in vitro. V is TRBV2 and J is TRBJ2-2; 8 bases line up with TRBD1. CDR3 residues: CASSGDRSYTGELFF. Here the CDR3 DNA reads TGTGCCAGCAGTGGGGACAGGAGCTACACCGGGGAGCTGTTTTTT.